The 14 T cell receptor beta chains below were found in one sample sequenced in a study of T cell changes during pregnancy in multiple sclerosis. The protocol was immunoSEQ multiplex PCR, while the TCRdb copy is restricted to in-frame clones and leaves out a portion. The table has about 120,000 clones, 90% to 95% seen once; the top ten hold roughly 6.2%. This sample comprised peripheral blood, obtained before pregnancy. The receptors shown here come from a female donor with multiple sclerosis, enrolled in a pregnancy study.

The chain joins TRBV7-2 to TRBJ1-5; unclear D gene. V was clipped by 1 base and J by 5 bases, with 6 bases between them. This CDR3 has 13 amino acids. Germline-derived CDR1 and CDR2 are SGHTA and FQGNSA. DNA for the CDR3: TGTGCCAGCAGCTTAGTTCAGGATCAGCCCCAGCATTTT. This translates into CASSLVQDQPQHF.

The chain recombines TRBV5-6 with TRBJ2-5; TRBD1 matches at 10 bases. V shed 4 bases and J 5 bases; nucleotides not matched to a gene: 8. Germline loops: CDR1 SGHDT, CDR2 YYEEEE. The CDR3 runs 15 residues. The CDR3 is CASSPPGTGAETQYF. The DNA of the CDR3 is TGTGCCAGCAGCCCCCCCGGGACAGGGGCGGAGACCCAGTACTTC.

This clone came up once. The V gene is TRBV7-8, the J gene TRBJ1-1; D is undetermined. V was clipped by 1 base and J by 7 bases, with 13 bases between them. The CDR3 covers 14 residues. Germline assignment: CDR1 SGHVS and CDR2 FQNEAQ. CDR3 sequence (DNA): TGTGCCAGCAGCTTAGTCCCGGGGAAGGGTGAAGCTTTCTTT. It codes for CASSLVPGKGEAFF.

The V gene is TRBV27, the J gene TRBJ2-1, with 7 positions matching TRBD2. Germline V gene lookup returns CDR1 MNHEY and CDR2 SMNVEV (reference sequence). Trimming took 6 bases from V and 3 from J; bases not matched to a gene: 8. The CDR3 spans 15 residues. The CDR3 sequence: CASSLTSGNYNEQFF. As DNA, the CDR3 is TGTGCCAGCAGCCTCACCAGCGGGAACTACAATGAGCAGTTCTTC.

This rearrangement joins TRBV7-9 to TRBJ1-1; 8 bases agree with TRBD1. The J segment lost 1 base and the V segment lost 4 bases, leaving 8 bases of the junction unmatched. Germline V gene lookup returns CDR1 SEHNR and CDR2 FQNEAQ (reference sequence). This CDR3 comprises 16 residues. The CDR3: CASSSYGQGTNTEAFF. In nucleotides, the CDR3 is TGTGCCAGCAGCTCCTATGGACAGGGAACGAACACTGAAGCTTTCTTT.

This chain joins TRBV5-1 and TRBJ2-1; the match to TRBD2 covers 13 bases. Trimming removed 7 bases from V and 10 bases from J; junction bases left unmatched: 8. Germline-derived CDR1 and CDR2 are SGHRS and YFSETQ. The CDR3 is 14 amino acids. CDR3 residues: CASSGTSGNFEQFF. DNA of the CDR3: TGCGCCAGCTCCGGGACTAGCGGGAACTTCGAGCAGTTCTTC.

DNA of the CDR3: TGTGCCAGCAGCGTATTCCCCTTTCTACGCACAGATACGCAGTATTTT. Its protein product is CASSVFPFLRTDTQYF. The chain joins TRBV9 to TRBJ2-3; D uncertain. The V and J ends lost 1 base and 1 base respectively, with 13 bases between them. The CDR3 extends over 16 amino acids. Germline loops: CDR1 SGDLS, CDR2 YYNGEE.

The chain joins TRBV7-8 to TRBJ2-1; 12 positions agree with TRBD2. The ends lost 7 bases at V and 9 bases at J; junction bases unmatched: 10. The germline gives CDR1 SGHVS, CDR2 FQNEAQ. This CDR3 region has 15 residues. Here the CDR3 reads CASIIRLAGGGEQFF. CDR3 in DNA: TGTGCCAGCATCATTAGGCTAGCGGGAGGGGGTGAGCAGTTCTTC.

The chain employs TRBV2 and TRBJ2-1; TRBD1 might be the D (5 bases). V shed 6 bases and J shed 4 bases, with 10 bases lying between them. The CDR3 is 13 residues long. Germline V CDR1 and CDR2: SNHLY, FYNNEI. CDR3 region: CASRDTGYNEQFF. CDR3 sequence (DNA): TGTGCCAGCAGGGACACTGGATACAATGAGCAGTTCTTC.

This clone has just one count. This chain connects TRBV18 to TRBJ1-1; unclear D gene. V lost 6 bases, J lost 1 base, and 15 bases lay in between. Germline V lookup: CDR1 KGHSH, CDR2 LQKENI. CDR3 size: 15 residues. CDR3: CASSSYQRGNTEAFF. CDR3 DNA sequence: TGTGCCAGCTCTTCGTACCAGCGGGGGAACACTGAAGCTTTCTTT.

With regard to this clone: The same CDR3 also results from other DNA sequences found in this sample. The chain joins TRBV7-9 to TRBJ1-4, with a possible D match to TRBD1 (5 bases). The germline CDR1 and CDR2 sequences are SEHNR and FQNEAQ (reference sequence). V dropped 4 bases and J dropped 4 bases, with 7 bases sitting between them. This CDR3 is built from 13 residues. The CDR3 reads CASSSGGNEKLFF. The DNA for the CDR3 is TGTGCCAGCAGCTCCGGGGGTAATGAAAAACTGTTTTTT.

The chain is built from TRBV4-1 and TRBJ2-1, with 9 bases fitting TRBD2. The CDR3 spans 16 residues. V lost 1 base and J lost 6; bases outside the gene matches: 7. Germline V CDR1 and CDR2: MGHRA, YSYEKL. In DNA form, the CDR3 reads TGCGCCAGCAGCCAAGCGGCGGGAGGGCCAGGCAATGAGCAGTTCTTC. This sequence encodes CASSQAAGGPGNEQFF.

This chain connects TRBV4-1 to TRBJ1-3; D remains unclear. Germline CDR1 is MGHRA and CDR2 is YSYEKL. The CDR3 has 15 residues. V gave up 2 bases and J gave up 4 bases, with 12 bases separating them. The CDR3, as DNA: TGCGCCAGCAGCCAACGGGATATTCCCGGAAACACCATATATTTT. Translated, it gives CASSQRDIPGNTIYF.

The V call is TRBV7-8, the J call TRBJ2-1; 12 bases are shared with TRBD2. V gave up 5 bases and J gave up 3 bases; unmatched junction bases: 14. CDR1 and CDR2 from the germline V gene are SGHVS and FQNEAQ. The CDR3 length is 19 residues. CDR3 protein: CASSRKPRLAGDLYNEQFF. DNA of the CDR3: TGTGCCAGCAGCCGAAAACCGCGACTAGCGGGGGATCTCTACAATGAGCAGTTCTTC.